The T cell receptor beta chain under discussion was sequenced for a study of breast tumors, draining lymph nodes, adjacent tissues. Unmatched junction bases numbered 8, after V lost 4 bases and J lost 10 bases. The CDR3 totals 16 residues. Germline loops: CDR1 SGHTA, CDR2 FQGTGA. TCRdb re-called the multiplex PCR reads through MiXCR, storing one row per CDR3 protein. The sample records 55,000 to 75,000 distinct CDR3 sequences, over 40% being singletons. The sequence was obtained from a female donor with breast cancer. Some clones in this sample may be carry-over from other donors' samples. This chain links TRBV7-3 with TRBJ2-1; 15 bases align to TRBD2. Sequencing was performed on breast tumor tissue. Here the CDR3 DNA reads TGTGCCAGCAGCTCCGGACTAGCGGGGGGGTCTGGGGAGCAGTTCTTC. This translates into CASSSGLAGGSGEQFF. Looking up the rest from reference TRBV7-3 and TRBJ2-1 gives the full variable domain: GAGVSQTPSNKVTEKGKYVELRCDPISGHTALYWYRQSLGQGPEFLIYFQGTGAADDSGLPNDRFFAVRPEGSVSTLKIQRTERGDSAVYLCASSSGLAGGSGEQFFGPGTRLTVL.